This T cell receptor beta chain was identified in a study of Ad26.COV2.S vaccination and SARS-CoV-2 variants. Study-wide background: Within the COV1001 Ad26.COV2.S trial arm, the donor was enrolled.

V gave up 6 bases and J gave up 3 bases, with 14 bases separating them. This CDR3 is 14 amino acids long. The V gene's germline CDR1 is MNHEY and CDR2 SVGAGI. Some clones are missing from TCRdb's copy, which holds only in-frame ones; the method was immunoSEQ multiplex PCR. This sample carries under 500,000 clones, 92% of them seen once, and the ten largest clones take around 1.7%. Treatment indicated: some 20 received Ad26.COV2.S at low or high dose, single or two shots; roughly five received placebo; per-sample allocation not given. Samples were taken on day 63 after the first vaccine or placebo injection. It was Wuhan-strain SARS-CoV-2 spike that the Ad26 vaccine vector expressed.

This sequence joins TRBV6-5 and TRBJ1-2; D gene uncertain. The clonotype was recovered from a person aged 18-60 years who received the Ad26.COV2.S COVID-19 vaccine or a placebo. The starting material was peripheral blood, obtained in a trial of Ad26.COV2.S vaccine versus placebo. CDR3 DNA: TGTGCCAGCAGCCCAGTGGGCGGGGACTATGGCTACACCTTC. It translates to CASSPVGGDYGYTF.